This T cell receptor (beta chain) was identified during a study of siplizumab effects on memory and regulatory T cells. The assay was immunoSEQ multiplex PCR, and TCRdb's table has in-frame clones only and misses some. The table shows about 120,000 clones, with over 85% occurring only once. Germline values: CDR1 SNHLY, CDR2 FYNNEI. CDR3 length equals 17 residues. V gave up 4 bases and J gave up 1 base, with 17 bases separating them. The TCR sequence derives from a human donor in good health. This chain joins TRBV2 and TRBJ2-1, with a weak D call TRBD1 (6 bases). The specimen was CD4+ T cells sorted from blood. CDR3 in amino acids: CASSGGLWGPSYNEQFF. The CDR3 bases are TGTGCCAGCAGTGGGGGTCTTTGGGGGCCGTCCTACAATGAGCAGTTCTTC. Complete variable domain (other parts from reference TRBV2 and TRBJ2-1): EPEVTQTPSHQVTQMGQEVILRCVPISNHLYFYWYRQILGQKVEFLVSFYNNEISEKSEIFDDQFSVERPDGSNFTLKIRSTKLEDSAMYFCASSGGLWGPSYNEQFFGPGTRLTVL.